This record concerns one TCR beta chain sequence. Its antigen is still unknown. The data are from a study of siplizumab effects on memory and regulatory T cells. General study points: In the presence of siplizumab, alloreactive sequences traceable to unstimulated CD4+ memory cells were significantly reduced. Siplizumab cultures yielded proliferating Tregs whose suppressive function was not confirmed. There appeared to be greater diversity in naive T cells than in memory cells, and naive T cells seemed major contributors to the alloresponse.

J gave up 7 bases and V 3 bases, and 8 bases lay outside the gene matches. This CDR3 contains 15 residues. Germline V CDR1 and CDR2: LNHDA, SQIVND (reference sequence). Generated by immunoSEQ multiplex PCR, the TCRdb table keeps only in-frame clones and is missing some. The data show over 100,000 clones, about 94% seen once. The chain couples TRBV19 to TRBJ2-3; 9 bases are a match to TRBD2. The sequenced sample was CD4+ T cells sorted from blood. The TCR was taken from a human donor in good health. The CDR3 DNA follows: TGTGCCAGTAGTATCGGGGCGGGAGGGCCGCATACGCAGTATTTT. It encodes CASSIGAGGPHTQYF.